The rows below give T cell receptor beta chains drawn from one sample of a study of T cells in Graves' hyperthyroidism and ophthalmopathy. TCRdb called the multiplex PCR reads again in MiXCR, with one record for every CDR3 protein. The data contain over 300,000 distinct CDR3 sequences, approximately 13% of them seen just once; the ten biggest clones take up more than 9.5%. Material: blood. Every receptor here comes from a woman between 55 and 75 years old with Graves' hyperthyroidism. The CDR3 runs from the conserved cysteine through the conserved F or W. The D gene is left open where the match is weak. Only part of the rows carry a size: once, few, many, or a class if the clone is expanded.

clone size,J gene,D gene,V gene,CDR3 DNA,CDR3 protein
few,TRBJ2-3,-,TRBV5-6,TGTGCCAGCAGCTTGTTTGCGGGGCGCCTTAGCACAGATACGCAGTATTTT,CASSLFAGRLSTDTQYF
many,TRBJ2-2,-,TRBV30,TGTGCCTGGAGTGTAGGTCAGTTGAACACCGGGGAGCTGTTTTTT,CAWSVGQLNTGELFF
many,TRBJ1-5,-,TRBV7-9,TGTGCCAGCAGCTTAGCCAACAGCAATCAGCCCCAGCATTTT,CASSLANSNQPQHF
many,TRBJ2-5,-,TRBV11-2,TGTGCCAGCAGCCTCCGTTATGACCAAGAGACCCAGTACTTC,CASSLRYDQETQYF
few,TRBJ1-6,TRBD1,TRBV2,TGTGCCAGCAGACCTGGGACAGGGGAAACACCCCTCCACTTT,CASRPGTGETPLHF
many,TRBJ2-3,TRBD2,TRBV10-3,TGTGCCATCAAAGGGACTAGCGAAAACACAGATACGCAGTATTTT,CAIKGTSENTDTQYF
many,TRBJ2-7,TRBD2,TRBV27,TGTGCCAGCAGTATCCTAGGGACTAGCGGCTACGAGCAGTACTTC,CASSILGTSGYEQYF
-,TRBJ1-3,-,TRBV6-1,TGTGCCCTTGTAGAGGGCTCTGGAAACACCATATATTTT,CALVEGSGNTIYF
few,TRBJ2-3,TRBD2,TRBV29-1,TGCAGCGTCCCCGGGACTAGCGGGATGCAGGCAGATACGCAGTATTTT,CSVPGTSGMQADTQYF
-,TRBJ2-2,TRBD2,TRBV6-1,TGTGCCAGCAGGTCCGAAGGAGCGGGAGCCGGGGAGCTGTTTTTT,CASRSEGAGAGELFF
-,TRBJ2-1,-,TRBV27,TGTGCCAGCAGTTCTCGGGGGTATGAGCAGTTCTTC,CASSSRGYEQFF
many,TRBJ2-1,TRBD2,TRBV27,TGTGCCAGCAGTTTATATCAGGGACTAGCGGTAAACAATGAGCAGTTCTTC,CASSLYQGLAVNNEQFF
many,TRBJ1-2,-,TRBV30,TGTGCCTGGAGTCACTCCTCCTATGGCTACACCTTC,CAWSHSSYGYTF
-,TRBJ1-2,-,TRBV15,TGTGCCACCAGCAGAGATACGGGAGGTGGCTACACCTTC,CATSRDTGGGYTF
many,TRBJ2-1,-,TRBV29-1,TGCAGCCCTTCTCGGTCCAGGGCACGAACTTACCTGTACAATGAGCAGTTCTTC,CSPSRSRARTYLYNEQFF
-,TRBJ1-2,-,TRBV12-3/TRBV12-4,TGTGCCAGCAGTTCTGTCTATGGCTACACCTTC,CASSSVYGYTF
many,TRBJ2-7,-,TRBV5-1,TGCGCCAGCAGCTTGGCCGCTGGAACCTACGAGCAGTACTTC,CASSLAAGTYEQYF
few,TRBJ2-3,TRBD1,TRBV10-3,TGTGCCATCAGTGGAACAGGGGGCGCATTAGATACGCAGTATTTT,CAISGTGGALDTQYF
few,TRBJ2-1,-,TRBV5-1,TGCGCCAGCAGCTTTAGTGGTGACTACAATGAGCAGTTCTTC,CASSFSGDYNEQFF
-,TRBJ2-7,TRBD2,TRBV27,TGTGCCAGCAGCCTAGCGGGAGGGCCTTACAATGAGCAGTACTTC,CASSLAGGPYNEQYF
many,TRBJ2-7,TRBD2,TRBV12-5,TGTGCTAGTGGCCTACCGACTAGCGGGATGCTCTACGAGCAGTACTTC,CASGLPTSGMLYEQYF
few,TRBJ1-1,-,TRBV6-2/TRBV6-3,TGTGCCAGCAGTTACTCGAGTAAAGGGACGGTGAACACTGAAGCTTTCTTT,CASSYSSKGTVNTEAFF
few,TRBJ1-2,-,TRBV2,TGTGCCAGCACCCCGCGACAGGGCTACACCTTC,CASTPRQGYTF
many,TRBJ2-5,-,TRBV2,TGTGCCAGCAGTGTTTGGCAGCAAGAGACCCAGTACTTC,CASSVWQQETQYF
-,TRBJ1-5,-,TRBV4-1,TGCGCCAGCAGCCAAGTGCAGGGAACCAATCAGCCCCAGCATTTT,CASSQVQGTNQPQHF
-,TRBJ2-1,TRBD2,TRBV7-9,TGTGCCAGCAGGGGGGGGGTAGCGGGGCGCAATGAGCAGTTCTTC,CASRGGVAGRNEQFF
few,TRBJ2-3,-,TRBV13,TGTGCCAGCAGCCAGGCAGGTGGGCCCCCAGATACGCAGTATTTT,CASSQAGGPPDTQYF
many,TRBJ2-7,TRBD1,TRBV30,TGTGCCTGGACCGCCTCTGGGACAGGGGGTTCCTACGAGCAGTACTTC,CAWTASGTGGSYEQYF
many,TRBJ2-3,-,TRBV11-2,TGTGCCAGCAGCTCCCAAGCGGTAGGGACAGATACGCAGTATTTT,CASSSQAVGTDTQYF
many,TRBJ2-3,TRBD1,TRBV28,TGTGCCAGCAGGACAGGGGGCACGGGGACAGATACGCAGTATTTT,CASRTGGTGTDTQYF
many,TRBJ2-7,TRBD2,TRBV20-1,TGCAGTGCTCTCACCGCTAGCGGAGGCTACGAGCAGTACTTC,CSALTASGGYEQYF
-,TRBJ2-7,-,TRBV5-1,TGCGCCAGCAGCGAGTACAGGGAAGAGCAGTACTTC,CASSEYREEQYF
-,TRBJ1-2,TRBD1,TRBV7-9,TGTGCCAGCAGCTGGACCACAGGGGGCCATGGCTACACCTTC,CASSWTTGGHGYTF
-,TRBJ2-6,-,TRBV29-1,TGCAGCGTTGAAAGCGAGTTTGAAGGGGCCAACGCCCTGACTTTC,CSVESEFEGANALTF
many,TRBJ1-5,TRBD1,TRBV28,TGTGCCAGCAGTTTAAACAGGGGGCCGGAGAATCAGCCCCAGCATTTT,CASSLNRGPENQPQHF
-,TRBJ2-7,TRBD2,TRBV5-1,TGCGCCAGCAGCCTAACTAGCGGGGCAACCTACGAGCAGTACTTC,CASSLTSGATYEQYF
-,TRBJ2-2,-,TRBV7-9,TGTGCCAGCAGGAGATACCGGGGTCTTAACACCGGGGAGCTGTTTTTT,CASRRYRGLNTGELFF